Reported below is one TCR beta chain. Its cognate antigen is unknown. The same CDR3 also results from other DNA sequences found in this sample. The repertoire was sequenced with immunoSEQ multiplex PCR; TCRdb's copy has only in-frame clones and lacks some. This sample has approximately 2.4 million clones, with approximately 94% found just once. This sample is part of a study of shared clonotypes between healthy human individuals. Study conclusions and caveats: Among non-shared clonotypes, generation probabilities were lower than among those shared by all four donors.

Trimming pared 2 bases from V and 0 bases from J, leaving 6 bases between. The germline V gene encodes CDR1 SGHRS and CDR2 YFSETQ. CDR3 length equals 13 residues. The source material was naive CD4+ T cells sorted from blood. The subset: CD45RA+ positively selected. This clonotype was sampled from a man between 18 and 35 years old in good health. The V call is TRBV5-1, the J call TRBJ2-7; no clear D gene. As DNA, the CDR3 is TGCGCCAGCAGCTTTACTGGCTCCTACGAGCAGTACTTC. Translation gives CASSFTGSYEQYF. The full variable domain, with the rest looked up from reference TRBV5-1 and TRBJ2-7, is KAGVTQTPRYLIKTRGQQVTLSCSPISGHRSVSWYQQTPGQGLQFLFEYFSETQRNKGNFPGRFSGRQFSNSRSEMNVSTLELGDSALYLCASSFTGSYEQYFGPGTRLTVT.